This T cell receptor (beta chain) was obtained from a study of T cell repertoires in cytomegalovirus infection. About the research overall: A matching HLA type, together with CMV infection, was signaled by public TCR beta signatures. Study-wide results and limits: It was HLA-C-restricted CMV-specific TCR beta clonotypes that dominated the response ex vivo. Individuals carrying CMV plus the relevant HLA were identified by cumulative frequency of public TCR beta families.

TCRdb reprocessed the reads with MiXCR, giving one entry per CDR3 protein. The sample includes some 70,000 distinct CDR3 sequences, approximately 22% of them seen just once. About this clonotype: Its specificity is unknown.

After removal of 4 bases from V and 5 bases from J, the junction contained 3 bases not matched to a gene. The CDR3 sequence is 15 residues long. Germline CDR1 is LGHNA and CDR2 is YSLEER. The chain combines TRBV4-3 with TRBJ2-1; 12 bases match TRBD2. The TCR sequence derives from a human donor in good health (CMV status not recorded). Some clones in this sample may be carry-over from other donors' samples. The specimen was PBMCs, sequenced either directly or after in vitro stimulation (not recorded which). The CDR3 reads CASSLLAGGDNEQFF. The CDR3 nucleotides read TGCGCCAGCAGCCTGCTAGCGGGGGGGGACAATGAGCAGTTCTTC.